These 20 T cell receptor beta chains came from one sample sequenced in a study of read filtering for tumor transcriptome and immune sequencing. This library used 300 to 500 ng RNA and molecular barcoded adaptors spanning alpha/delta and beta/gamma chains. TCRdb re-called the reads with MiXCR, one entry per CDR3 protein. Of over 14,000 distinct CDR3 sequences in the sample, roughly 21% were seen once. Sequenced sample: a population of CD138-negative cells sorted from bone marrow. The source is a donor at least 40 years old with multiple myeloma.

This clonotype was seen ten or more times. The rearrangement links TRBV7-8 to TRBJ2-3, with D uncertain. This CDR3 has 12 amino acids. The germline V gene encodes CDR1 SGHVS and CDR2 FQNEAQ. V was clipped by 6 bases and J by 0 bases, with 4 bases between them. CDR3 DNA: TGTGCCAGCAGGACTAGCACAGATACGCAGTATTTT. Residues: CASRTSTDTQYF. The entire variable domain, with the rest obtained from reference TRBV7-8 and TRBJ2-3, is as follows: GAGVSQSPRYKVAKRGQDVALRCDPISGHVSLFWYQQALGQGPEFLTYFQNEAQLDKSGLPSDRFFAERPEGSVSTLKIQRTQQEDSAVYLCASRTSTDTQYFGPGTRLTVL.

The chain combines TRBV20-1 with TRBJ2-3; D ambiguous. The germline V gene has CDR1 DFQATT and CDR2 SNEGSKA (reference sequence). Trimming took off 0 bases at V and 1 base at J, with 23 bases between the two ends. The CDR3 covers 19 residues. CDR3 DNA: TGCAGTGCTAGAGATCTGGTCGGAAAGCACGGTTTTCGCACAGATACGCAGTATTTT. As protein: CSARDLVGKHGFRTDTQYF.

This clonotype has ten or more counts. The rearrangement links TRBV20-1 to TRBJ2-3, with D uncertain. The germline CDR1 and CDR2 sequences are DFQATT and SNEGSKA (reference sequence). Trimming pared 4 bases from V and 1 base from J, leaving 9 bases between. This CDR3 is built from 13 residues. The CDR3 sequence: CSANVPGTDTQYF. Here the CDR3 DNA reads TGCAGTGCTAACGTACCAGGCACAGATACGCAGTATTTT.

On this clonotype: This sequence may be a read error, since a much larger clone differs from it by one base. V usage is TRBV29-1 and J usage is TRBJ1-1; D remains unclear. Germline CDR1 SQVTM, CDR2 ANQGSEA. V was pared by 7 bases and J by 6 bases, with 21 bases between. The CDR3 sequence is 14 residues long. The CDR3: CSAVGQRAGAEAFF. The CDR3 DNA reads TGCAGCGCTGTAGGTCAGCGAGCGGGCGCTGAAGCTTTCTTT.

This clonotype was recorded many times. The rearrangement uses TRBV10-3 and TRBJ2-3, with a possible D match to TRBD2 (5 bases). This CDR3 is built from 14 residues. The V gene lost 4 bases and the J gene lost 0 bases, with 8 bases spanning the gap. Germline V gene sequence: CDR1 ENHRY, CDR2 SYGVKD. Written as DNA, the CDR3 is TGTGCCATCAGTGCCAGCGGAAGCACAGATACGCAGTATTTT. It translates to CAISASGSTDTQYF.

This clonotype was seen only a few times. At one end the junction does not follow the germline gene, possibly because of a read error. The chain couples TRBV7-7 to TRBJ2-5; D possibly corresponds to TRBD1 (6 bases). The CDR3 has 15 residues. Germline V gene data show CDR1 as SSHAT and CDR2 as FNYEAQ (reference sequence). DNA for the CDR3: TGTGCTAGCAGCTTAGATGGGACAAGTCAAGAGACCCAGTACTTC. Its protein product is CASSLDGTSQETQYF.

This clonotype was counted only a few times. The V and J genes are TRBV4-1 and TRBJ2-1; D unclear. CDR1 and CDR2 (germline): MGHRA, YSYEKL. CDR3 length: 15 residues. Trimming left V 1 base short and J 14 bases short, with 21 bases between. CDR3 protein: CASSQVLANPDGEFF. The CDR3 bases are TGCGCCAGCAGCCAAGTTTTGGCTAACCCTGATGGGGAGTTCTTC.

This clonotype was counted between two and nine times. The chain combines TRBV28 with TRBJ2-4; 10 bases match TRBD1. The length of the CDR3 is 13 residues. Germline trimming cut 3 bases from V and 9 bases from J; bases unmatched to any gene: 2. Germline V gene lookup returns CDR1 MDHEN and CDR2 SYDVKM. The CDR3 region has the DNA TGTGCCAGCAGTTTTGGGACAGGGGCCATTCAGTACTTC. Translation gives CASSFGTGAIQYF.

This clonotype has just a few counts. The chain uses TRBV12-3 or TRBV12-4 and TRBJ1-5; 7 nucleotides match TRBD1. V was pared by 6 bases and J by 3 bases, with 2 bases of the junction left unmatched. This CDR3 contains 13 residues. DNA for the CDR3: TGTGCCAGCAGGGGGACAGCCAATCAGCCCCAGCATTTT. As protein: CASRGTANQPQHF.

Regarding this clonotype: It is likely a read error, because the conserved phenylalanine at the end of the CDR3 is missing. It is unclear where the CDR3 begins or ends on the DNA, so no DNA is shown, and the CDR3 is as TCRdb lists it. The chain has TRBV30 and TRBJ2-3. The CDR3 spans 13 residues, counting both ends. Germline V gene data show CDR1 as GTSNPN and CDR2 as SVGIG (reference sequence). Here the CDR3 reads CAWSQHPIAFLRM.

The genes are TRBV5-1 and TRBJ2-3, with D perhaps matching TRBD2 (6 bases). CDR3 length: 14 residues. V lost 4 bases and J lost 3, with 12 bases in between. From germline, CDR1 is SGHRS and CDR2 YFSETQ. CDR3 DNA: TGCGCCAGCAGCCAGGGACTTATTACAGATACGCAGTATTTT. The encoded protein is CASSQGLITDTQYF.

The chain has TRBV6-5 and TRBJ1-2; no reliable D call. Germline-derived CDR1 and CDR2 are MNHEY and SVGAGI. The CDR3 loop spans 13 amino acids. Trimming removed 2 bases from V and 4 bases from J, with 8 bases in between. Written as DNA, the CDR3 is TGTGCCAGCAGTTACACCAGTTCCTATGGCTACACCTTC. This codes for CASSYTSSYGYTF.

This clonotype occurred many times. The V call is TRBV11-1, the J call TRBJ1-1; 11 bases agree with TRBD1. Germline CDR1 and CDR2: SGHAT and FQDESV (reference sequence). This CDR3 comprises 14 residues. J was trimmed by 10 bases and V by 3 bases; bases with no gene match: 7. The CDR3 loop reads CASSFGQGAMSAFF. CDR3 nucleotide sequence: TGTGCCAGCAGCTTCGGACAGGGGGCGATGTCAGCTTTCTTT.

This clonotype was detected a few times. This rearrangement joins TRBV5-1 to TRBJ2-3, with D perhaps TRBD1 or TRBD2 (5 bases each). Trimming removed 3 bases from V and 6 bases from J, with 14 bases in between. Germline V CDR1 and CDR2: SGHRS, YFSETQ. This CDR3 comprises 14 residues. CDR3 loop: CASSYAGEGDTQYF. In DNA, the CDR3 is TGCGCCAGCAGCTACGCAGGAGAGGGGGATACGCAGTATTTT.

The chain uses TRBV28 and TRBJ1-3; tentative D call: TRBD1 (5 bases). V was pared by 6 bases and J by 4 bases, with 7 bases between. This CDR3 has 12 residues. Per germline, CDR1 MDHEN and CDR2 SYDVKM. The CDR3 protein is CASRSGGNTIYF. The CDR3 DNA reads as TGTGCCAGCAGATCAGGGGGAAACACCATATATTTT.

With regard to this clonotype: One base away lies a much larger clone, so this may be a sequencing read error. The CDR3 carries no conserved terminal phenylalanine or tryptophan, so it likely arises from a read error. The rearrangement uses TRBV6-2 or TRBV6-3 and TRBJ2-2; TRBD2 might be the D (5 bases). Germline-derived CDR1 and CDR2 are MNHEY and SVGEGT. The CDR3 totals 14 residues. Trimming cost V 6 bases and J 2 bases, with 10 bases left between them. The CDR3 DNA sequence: TGTGCCAGCAGACGGACGGGAAACACCGGGGAGCTGTTTATT. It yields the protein CASRRTGNTGELFI.

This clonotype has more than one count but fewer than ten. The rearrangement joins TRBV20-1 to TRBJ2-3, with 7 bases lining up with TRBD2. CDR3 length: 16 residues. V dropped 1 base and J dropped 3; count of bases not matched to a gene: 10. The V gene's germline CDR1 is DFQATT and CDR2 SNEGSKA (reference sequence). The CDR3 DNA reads TGCAGTGCTAGAGCCCGCTCCGGCGGGAGAACAGATACGCAGTATTTT. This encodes CSARARSGGRTDTQYF.

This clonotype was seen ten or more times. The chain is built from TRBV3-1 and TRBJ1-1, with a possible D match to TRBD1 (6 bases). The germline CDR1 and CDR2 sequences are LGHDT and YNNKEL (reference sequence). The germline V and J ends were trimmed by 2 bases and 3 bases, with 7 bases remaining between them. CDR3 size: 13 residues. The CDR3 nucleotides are TGTGCCAGCAGCCAAAACAGGGACACTGAAGCTTTCTTT. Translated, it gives CASSQNRDTEAFF.

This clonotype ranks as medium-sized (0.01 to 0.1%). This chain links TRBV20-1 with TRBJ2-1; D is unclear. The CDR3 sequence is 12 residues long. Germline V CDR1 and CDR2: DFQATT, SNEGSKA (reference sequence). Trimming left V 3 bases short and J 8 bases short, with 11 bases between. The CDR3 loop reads CSASRSIDEQFF. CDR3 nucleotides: TGCAGTGCTAGCCGCTCAATAGATGAGCAGTTCTTC.

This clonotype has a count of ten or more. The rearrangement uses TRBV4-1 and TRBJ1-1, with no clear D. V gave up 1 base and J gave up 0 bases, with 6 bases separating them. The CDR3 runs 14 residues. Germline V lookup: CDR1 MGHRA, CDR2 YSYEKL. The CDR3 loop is CASSQASMNTEAFF. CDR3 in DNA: TGCGCCAGCAGCCAAGCCAGCATGAACACTGAAGCTTTCTTT.